This T cell receptor beta chain was sequenced during a study of cytomegalovirus exposure and HLA in healthy donors. Background on the study: The Caucasian-associated ancestry cluster contained 81% of the roughly 400 genotyped donors. Overall study results and limits: Most of the TCR beta V segments (in an earlier analysis) were productive either about 87% or about 30% of the time. More clonal expansion characterized HLA-associated TCR beta chains than equally common others in a later analysis.

With 60 Vbeta and 13 Jbeta primers, the PCR was carried out. Some clones are missing from TCRdb's copy, which holds only in-frame ones; the method was immunoSEQ multiplex PCR. The sample contains about 140,000 clones, approximately 80% of which appear only once. The CDR3 runs to 15 residues. Looked up from germline, CDR1 is ENHRY and CDR2 is SYGVKD. V lost 0 bases to trimming and J lost 7 bases, with 13 bases between them. This clone was picked up a small number of times. Its antigen is as yet unknown. The TCR sequence derives from a man aged 40-50 years in good health and CMV-seronegative. The chain uses TRBV10-3 and TRBJ1-5, with a possible D match to TRBD1 (5 bases). The material sequenced was PBMCs. DNA of the CDR3: TGTGCCATCAGTGAGTCTGGGCAGGGCCGGCAGCCCCAGCATTTT. This gives the protein CAISESGQGRQPQHF.